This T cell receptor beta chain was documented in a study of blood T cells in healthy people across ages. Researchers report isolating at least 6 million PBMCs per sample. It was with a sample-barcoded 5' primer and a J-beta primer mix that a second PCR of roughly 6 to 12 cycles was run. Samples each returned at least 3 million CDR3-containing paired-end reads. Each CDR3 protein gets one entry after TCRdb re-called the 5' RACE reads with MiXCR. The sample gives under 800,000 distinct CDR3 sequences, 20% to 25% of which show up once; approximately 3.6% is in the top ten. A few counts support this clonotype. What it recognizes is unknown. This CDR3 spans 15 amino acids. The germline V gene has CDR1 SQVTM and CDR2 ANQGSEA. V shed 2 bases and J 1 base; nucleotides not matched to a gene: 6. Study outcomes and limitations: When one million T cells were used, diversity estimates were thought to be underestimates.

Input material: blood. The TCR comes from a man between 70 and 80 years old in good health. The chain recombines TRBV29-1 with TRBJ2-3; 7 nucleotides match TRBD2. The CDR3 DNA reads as TGCAGCGTTGAATTGGGCGGGAGCGGCACAGATACGCAGTATTTT. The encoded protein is CSVELGGSGTDTQYF.